This TCR beta chain came from a study of blood T cell repertoires in COVID-19. As for the study in general: T cells, B-cell-depleted T cells, or PBMCs supplied cDNA or gDNA.

In the original processing: Nucleated cell number was recorded as an estimate derived from reference gene primer amplification. Profiling relied on immunoSEQ multiplex PCR, and the TCRdb table lists in-frame clones only, not all of them. That table is the source of V, J and clone size, and D and trimming were worked out from the DNA. The sample lists over 200,000 clones, 65% to 90% seen once, with about 5% in the top ten. This CDR3 is built from 14 residues. Source material: peripheral blood. This clonotype was obtained from a human donor in a cohort sampled during active COVID-19. J is TRBJ2-7 and V is TRBV21-1; TRBD2 is taken as the D call from the table, unchecked against the DNA. TRBV21-1 is a listed pseudogene. The CDR3 DNA sequence: TGTGCCAGCAGCAAATGCGCCCCTTGCTACGAGCAGTACTTC. Translating gives CASSKCAPCYEQYF.